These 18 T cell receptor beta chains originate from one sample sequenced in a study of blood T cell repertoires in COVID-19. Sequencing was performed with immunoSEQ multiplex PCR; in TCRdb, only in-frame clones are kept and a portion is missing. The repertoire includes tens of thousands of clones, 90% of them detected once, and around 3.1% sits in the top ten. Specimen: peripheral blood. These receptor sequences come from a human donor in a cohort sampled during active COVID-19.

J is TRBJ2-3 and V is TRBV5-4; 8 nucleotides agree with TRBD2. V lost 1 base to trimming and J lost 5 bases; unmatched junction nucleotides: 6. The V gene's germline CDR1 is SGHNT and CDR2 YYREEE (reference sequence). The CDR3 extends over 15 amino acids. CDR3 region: CASSLKQAGVDTQYF. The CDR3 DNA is TGTGCCAGCAGCTTGAAGCAAGCGGGGGTAGATACGCAGTATTTT.

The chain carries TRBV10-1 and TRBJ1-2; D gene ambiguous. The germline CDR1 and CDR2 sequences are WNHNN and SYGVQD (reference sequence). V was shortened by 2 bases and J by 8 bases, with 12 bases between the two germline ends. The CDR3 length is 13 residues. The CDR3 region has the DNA TGCGCCAGCAGTGAGGGCAGGTATGGCGGCTACACCTTC. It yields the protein CASSEGRYGGYTF.

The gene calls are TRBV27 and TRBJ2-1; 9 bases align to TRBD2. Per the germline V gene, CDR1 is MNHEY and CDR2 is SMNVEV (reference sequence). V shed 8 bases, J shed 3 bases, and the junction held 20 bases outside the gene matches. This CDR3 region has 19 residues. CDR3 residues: CASGRGGLVAGAYYNEQFF. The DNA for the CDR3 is TGTGCCAGCGGCAGGGGGGGCTTGGTAGCGGGAGCATACTACAATGAGCAGTTCTTC.

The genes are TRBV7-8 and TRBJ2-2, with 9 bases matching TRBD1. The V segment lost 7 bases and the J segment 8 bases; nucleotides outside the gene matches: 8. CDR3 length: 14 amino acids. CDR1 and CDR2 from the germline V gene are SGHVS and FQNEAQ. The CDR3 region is CASKNRQGVGELFF. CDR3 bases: TGTGCCAGCAAAAATCGACAGGGGGTGGGGGAGCTGTTTTTT.

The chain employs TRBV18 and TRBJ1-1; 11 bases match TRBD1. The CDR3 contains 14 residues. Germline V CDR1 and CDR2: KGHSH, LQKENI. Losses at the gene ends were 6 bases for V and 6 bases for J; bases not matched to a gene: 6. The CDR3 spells CASSQGQGASEAFF. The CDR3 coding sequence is TGTGCCAGCTCCCAAGGACAGGGGGCATCTGAAGCTTTCTTT.

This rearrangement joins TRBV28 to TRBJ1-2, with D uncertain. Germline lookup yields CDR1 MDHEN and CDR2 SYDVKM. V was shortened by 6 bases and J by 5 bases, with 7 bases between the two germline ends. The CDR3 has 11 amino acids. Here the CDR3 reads CASSSQYGYTF. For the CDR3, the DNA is TGTGCCAGCAGCTCCCAGTATGGCTACACCTTC.

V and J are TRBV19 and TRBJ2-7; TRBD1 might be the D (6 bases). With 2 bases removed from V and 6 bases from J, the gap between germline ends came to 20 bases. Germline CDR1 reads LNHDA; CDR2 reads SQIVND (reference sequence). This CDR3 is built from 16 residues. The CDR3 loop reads CASSIQGPVPIREQYF. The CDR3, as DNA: TGTGCCAGTAGTATACAGGGGCCGGTCCCTATTCGCGAGCAGTACTTC.

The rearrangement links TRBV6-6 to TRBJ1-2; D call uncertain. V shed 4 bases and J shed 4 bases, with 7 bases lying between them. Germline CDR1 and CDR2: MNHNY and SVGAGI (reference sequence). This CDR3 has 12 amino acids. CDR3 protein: CASSLESYGYTF. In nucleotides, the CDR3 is TGTGCCAGCAGTTTGGAGTCCTATGGCTACACCTTC.

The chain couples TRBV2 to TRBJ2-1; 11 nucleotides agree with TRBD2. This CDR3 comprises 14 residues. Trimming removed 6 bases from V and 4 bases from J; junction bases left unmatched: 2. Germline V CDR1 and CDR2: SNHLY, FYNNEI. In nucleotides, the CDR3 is TGTGCCAGCAGGGGGACTAGCGGATACAATGAGCAGTTCTTC. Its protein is CASRGTSGYNEQFF.

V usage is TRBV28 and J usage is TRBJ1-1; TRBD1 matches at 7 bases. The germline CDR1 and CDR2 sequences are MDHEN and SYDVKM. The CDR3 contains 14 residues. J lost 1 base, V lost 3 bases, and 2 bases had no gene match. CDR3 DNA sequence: TGTGCCAGCAGTTTGACAGGGTCGAACACTGAAGCTTTCTTT. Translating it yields CASSLTGSNTEAFF. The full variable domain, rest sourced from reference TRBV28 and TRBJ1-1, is DVKVTQSSRYLVKRTGEKVFLECVQDMDHENMFWYRQDPGLGLRLIYFSYDVKMKEKGDIPEGYSVSREKKERFSLILESASTNQTSMYLCASSLTGSNTEAFFGQGTRLTVV.

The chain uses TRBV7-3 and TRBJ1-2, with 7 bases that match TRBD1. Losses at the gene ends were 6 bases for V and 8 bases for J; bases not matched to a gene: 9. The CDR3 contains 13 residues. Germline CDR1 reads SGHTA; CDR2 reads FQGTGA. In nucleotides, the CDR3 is TGTGCCAGCAGACCAGACAGGGTGGGAGGCTACACCTTC. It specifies CASRPDRVGGYTF.

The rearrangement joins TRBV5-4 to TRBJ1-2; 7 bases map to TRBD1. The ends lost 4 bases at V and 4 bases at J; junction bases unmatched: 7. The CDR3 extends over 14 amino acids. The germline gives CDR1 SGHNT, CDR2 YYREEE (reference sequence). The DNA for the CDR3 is TGTGCCAGCAGCGGCCGGGAGGGGGCCTATGGCTACACCTTC. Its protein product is CASSGREGAYGYTF.

CDR3 in DNA: TGTGCCAGCAGTGAATTGGGAGAATACGAGCAGTACTTC. Its translation is CASSELGEYEQYF. The chain employs TRBV25-1 and TRBJ2-7; possible D gene TRBD2, 5 bases. Germline V gene sequence: CDR1 MGHDK, CDR2 SYGVNS. The CDR3 consists of 13 residues. Trimming took 1 base from V and 4 from J, leaving 8 bases between them.

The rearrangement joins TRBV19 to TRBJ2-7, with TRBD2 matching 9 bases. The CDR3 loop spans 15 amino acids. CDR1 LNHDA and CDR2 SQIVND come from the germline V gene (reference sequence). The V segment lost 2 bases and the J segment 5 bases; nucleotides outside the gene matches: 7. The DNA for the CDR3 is TGTGCCAGTAGTATATTGGCGGGAGGGCCTAACGAGCAGTACTTC. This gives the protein CASSILAGGPNEQYF. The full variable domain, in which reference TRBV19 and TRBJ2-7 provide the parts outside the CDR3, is DGGITQSPKYLFRKEGQNVTLSCEQNLNHDAMYWYRQDPGQGLRLIYYSQIVNDFQKGDIAEGYSVSREKKESFPLTVTSAQKNPTAFYLCASSILAGGPNEQYFGPGTRLTVT.

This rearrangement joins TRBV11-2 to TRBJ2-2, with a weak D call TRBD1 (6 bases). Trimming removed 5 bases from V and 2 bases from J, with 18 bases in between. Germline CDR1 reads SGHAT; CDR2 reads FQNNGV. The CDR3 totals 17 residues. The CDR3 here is CASSRGLRGDNTGELFF. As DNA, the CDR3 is TGTGCCAGCAGCCGGGGTCTCAGGGGCGATAACACCGGGGAGCTGTTTTTT.

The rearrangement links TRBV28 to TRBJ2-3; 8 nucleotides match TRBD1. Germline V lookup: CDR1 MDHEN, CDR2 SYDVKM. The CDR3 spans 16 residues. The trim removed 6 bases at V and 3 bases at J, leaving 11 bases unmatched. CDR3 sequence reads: CASRFQGALRTDTQYF. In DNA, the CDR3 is TGTGCCAGCAGGTTCCAGGGGGCGCTGAGGACAGATACGCAGTATTTT. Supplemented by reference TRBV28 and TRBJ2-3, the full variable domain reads DVKVTQSSRYLVKRTGEKVFLECVQDMDHENMFWYRQDPGLGLRLIYFSYDVKMKEKGDIPEGYSVSREKKERFSLILESASTNQTSMYLCASRFQGALRTDTQYFGPGTRLTVL.

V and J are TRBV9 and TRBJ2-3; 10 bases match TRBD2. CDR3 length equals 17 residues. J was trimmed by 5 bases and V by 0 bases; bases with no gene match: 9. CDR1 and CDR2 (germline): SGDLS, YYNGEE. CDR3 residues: CASSVESSGSFQDTQYF. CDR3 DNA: TGTGCCAGCAGCGTAGAATCTAGCGGGAGTTTCCAAGATACGCAGTATTTT. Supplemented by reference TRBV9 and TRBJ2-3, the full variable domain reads DSGVTQTPKHLITATGQRVTLRCSPRSGDLSVYWYQQSLDQGLQFLIQYYNGEERAKGNILERFSAQQFPDLHSELNLSSLELGDSALYFCASSVESSGSFQDTQYFGPGTRLTVL.

CDR3 nucleotides: TGTGCCAGCAGCCAAGGCCCTAGCGGGAGTTTTTACGAGCAGTACTTC. This encodes CASSQGPSGSFYEQYF. This sequence joins TRBV3-1 (or the pseudogene TRBV3-2) and TRBJ2-7; the match to TRBD2 covers 10 bases. Germline V gene lookup returns CDR1 LGHDT and CDR2 YNNKEL (reference sequence). The CDR3 length is 16 residues. V dropped 1 base and J dropped 4; count of bases not matched to a gene: 7.